The 9 T cell receptor beta chains below all came from one sample that was sequenced in a study of metastatic and nonmetastatic thyroid tumors. Via MiXCR, TCRdb re-called the PCR reads. The profile covers 36,000 or so clones, with around a third appearing a single time and around 16% taken by the ten largest. Thyroid surgery was performed in patients who had received no treatment beforehand. The sample consisted of tumor tissue. The receptor source for this set is a female donor with papillary thyroid cancer or a benign thyroid nodule (not recorded which). Some clones in this sample may be carry-over from other donors' samples.

The genes are TRBV19 and TRBJ2-2; unclear D gene. The CDR3 totals 13 residues. Germline V gene sequence: CDR1 LNHDA, CDR2 SQIVND (reference sequence). Trimming shortened V by 10 bases and J by 2 bases, and 11 bases separated the two germline ends. The CDR3 here is CATTAINTGELFF. Written as DNA, the CDR3 is TGTGCCACCACCGCAATAAACACCGGGGAGCTGTTTTTT.

This clone was seen a few times. The chain is built from TRBV12-3 or TRBV12-4 and TRBJ2-1; 9 bases fit TRBD1. The V and J ends lost 6 bases and 6 bases, in that order; junction bases with no gene match: 15. The CDR3 is made up of 17 amino acids. CDR3: CASRSGQGRTTTNEQFF. The CDR3 DNA sequence: TGTGCCAGCAGATCAGGACAGGGGAGGACTACTACCAATGAGCAGTTCTTC.

This clone was picked up many times. The gene calls are TRBV27 and TRBJ1-6, with D possibly being TRBD1 (5 bases). This CDR3 contains 13 residues. From germline, CDR1 is MNHEY and CDR2 SMNVEV (reference sequence). The V end lost 2 bases, the J end lost 14 bases, and 13 bases lay between the germline ends. CDR3 in DNA: TGTGCCAGCAGTTTAGTGTCAGGGATAGCCCTCCACTTT. Residues: CASSLVSGIALHF.

CDR3 region: CASGTGFWTYEQYF. Here the CDR3 DNA reads TGTGCCAGCGGAACGGGGTTTTGGACCTACGAGCAGTACTTC. The chain combines TRBV11-2 with TRBJ2-7; a weak D match, TRBD2 (5 bases). Trimming cost V 8 bases and J 2 bases, with 16 bases left between them. This CDR3 spans 14 amino acids. Germline V lookup: CDR1 SGHAT, CDR2 FQNNGV.

The chain links TRBV11-2 to TRBJ2-7, with D hard to call. CDR3 length: 15 amino acids. Germline values: CDR1 SGHAT, CDR2 FQNNGV. Trimming removed 1 base from V and 2 bases from J, with 12 bases in between. The CDR3 bases are TGTGCCAGCAGCTTAGGAGTGGGCCCGACCTACGAGCAGTACTTC. This codes for CASSLGVGPTYEQYF.

CDR3 nucleotides: TGCGCCAGTAAAACAGGGGGTAACTACGAGCAGTACTTC. Encoded protein: CASKTGGNYEQYF. The gene calls are TRBV10-2 and TRBJ2-7; 8 bases align to TRBD1. V trimming: 9 bases; J trimming: 3 bases; junction bases outside the gene matches: 7. There are 13 residues in the CDR3. The germline CDR1 and CDR2 sequences are WSHSY and SAAADI.

This clone was seen a few times. The chain couples TRBV6-5 to TRBJ2-7; TRBD1 might be the D (6 bases). Looked up from germline, CDR1 is MNHEY and CDR2 is SVGAGI. Trimming took 4 bases from V and 3 from J, leaving 7 bases between them. The CDR3 runs to 12 residues. CDR3 bases: TGTGCCAGCAGTTCGGACAGCTACGAGCAGTACTTC. Translation: CASSSDSYEQYF.

The chain employs TRBV28 and TRBJ1-1, with D possibly being TRBD1 (5 bases). The CDR3 runs 14 residues. Trimming removed 5 bases at V and 3 bases at J, with 13 bases between. The germline gives CDR1 MDHEN, CDR2 SYDVKM. The CDR3 DNA is TGTGCCAGCAGTCCCGTGGGGGTGGACACTGAAGCTTTCTTT. It encodes CASSPVGVDTEAFF.

This clone came up a few times. This chain links TRBV28 with TRBJ2-1; D unresolved. CDR3 length equals 13 residues. Germline V gene lookup returns CDR1 MDHEN and CDR2 SYDVKM. Trimming removed 11 bases at V and 1 base at J, with 12 bases between. The CDR3 nucleotides read TGTGCCTCCGCACAGTTATCCTACAATGAGCAGTTCTTC. Protein product: CASAQLSYNEQFF.